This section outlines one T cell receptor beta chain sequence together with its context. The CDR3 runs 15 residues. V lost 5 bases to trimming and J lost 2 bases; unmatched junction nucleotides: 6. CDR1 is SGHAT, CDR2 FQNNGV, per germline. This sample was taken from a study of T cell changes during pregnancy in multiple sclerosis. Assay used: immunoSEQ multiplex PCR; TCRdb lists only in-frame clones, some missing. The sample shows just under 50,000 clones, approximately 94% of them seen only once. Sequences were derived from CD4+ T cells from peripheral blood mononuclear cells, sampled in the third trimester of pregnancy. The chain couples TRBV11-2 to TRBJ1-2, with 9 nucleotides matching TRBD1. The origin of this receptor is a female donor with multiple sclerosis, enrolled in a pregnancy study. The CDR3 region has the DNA TGTGCCAGCAGCGGAAGGGACAGGGCCAACTATGGCTACACCTTC. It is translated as CASSGRDRANYGYTF.